This entry concerns a single TCR beta chain. Germline V lookup: CDR1 SGHRS, CDR2 YFSETQ. The CDR3 contains 16 residues. Losses at the gene ends were 4 bases for V and 1 base for J; bases not matched to a gene: 3. The data were produced by immunoSEQ multiplex PCR, yet TCRdb's version contains in-frame clones alone and is incomplete. The sample shows a few hundred thousand clones, approximately 82% of them seen only once. This sample was taken from a study of blood T cell repertoires in COVID-19. This sequence was found in a young woman with acute or convalescent COVID-19. The material sequenced was peripheral blood. This chain uses TRBV5-1 with TRBJ2-2; 11 bases are shared with TRBD2. CDR3 sequence: CASSPGTSGNTGELFF. CDR3 nucleotide sequence: TGCGCCAGCAGCCCAGGGACTAGCGGGAACACCGGGGAGCTGTTTTTT.